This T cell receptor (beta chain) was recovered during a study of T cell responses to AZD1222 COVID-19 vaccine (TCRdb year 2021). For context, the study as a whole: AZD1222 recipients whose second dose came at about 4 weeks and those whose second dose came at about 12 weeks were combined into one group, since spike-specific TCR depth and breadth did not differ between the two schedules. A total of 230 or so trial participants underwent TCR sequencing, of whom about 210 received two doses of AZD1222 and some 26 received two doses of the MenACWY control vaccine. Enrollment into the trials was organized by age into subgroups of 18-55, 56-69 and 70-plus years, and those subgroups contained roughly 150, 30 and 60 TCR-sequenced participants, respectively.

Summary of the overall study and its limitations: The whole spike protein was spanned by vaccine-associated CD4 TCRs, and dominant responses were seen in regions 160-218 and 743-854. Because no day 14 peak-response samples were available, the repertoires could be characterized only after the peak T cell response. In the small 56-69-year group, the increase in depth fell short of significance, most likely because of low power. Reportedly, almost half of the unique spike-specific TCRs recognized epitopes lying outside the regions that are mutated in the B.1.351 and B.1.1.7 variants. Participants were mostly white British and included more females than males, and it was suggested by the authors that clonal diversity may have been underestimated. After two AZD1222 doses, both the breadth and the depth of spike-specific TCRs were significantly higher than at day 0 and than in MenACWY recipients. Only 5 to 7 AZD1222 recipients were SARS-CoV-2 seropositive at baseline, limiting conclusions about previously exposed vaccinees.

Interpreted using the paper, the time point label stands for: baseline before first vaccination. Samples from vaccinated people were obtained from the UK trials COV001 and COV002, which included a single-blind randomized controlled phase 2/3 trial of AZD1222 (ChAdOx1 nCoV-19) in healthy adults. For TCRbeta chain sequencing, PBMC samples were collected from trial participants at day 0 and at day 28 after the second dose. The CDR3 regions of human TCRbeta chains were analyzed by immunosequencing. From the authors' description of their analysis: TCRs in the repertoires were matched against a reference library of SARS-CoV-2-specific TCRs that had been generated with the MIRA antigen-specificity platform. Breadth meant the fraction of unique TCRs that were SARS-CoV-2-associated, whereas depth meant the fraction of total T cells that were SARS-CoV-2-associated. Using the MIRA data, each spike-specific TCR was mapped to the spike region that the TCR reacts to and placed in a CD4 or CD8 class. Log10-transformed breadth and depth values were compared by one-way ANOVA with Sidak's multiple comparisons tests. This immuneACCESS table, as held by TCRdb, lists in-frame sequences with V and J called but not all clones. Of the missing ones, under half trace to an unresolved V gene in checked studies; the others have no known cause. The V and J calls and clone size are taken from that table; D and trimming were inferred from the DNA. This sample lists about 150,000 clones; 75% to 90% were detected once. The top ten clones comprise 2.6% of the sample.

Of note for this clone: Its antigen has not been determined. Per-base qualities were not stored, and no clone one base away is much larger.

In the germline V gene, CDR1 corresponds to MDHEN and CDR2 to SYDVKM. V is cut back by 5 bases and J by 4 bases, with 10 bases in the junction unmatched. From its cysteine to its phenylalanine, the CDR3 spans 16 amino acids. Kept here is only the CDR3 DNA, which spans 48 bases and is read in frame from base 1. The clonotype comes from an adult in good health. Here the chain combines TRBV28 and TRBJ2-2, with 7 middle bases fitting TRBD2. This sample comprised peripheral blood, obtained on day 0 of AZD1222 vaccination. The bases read TGTGCCAGCAGTCCCCGCCCCCGGGGGGTCACCGGGGAGCTGTTTTTT. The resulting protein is CASSPRPRGVTGELFF.